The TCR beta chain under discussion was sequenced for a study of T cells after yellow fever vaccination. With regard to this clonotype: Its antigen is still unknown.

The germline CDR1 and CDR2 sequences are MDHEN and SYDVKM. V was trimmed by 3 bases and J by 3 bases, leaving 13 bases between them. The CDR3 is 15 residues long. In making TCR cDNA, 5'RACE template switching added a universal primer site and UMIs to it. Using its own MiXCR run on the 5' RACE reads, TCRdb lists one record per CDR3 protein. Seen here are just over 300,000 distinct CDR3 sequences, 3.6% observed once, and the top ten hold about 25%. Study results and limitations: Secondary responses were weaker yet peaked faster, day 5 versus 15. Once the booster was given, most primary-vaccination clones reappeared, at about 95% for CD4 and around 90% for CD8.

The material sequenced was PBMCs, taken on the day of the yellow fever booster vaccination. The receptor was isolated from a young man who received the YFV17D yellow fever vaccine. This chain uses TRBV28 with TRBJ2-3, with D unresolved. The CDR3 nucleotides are TGTGCCAGCAGTTTCGTCTTGGAGAGAACAGATACGCAGTATTTT. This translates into CASSFVLERTDTQYF.